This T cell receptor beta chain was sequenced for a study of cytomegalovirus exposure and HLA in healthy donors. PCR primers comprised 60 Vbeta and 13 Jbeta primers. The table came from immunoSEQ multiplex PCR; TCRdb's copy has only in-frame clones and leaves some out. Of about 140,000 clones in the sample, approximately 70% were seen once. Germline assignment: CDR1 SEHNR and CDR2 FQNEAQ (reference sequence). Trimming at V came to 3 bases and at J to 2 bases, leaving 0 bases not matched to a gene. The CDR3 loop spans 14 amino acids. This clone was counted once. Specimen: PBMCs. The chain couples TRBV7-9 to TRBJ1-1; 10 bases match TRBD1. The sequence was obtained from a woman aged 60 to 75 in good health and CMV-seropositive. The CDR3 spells CASSLTGGNTEAFF. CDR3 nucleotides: TGTGCCAGCAGCTTGACAGGGGGCAACACTGAAGCTTTCTTT. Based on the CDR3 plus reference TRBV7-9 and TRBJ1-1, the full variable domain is DTGVSQNPRHKITKRGQNVTFRCDPISEHNRLYWYRQTLGQGPEFLTYFQNEAQLEKSRLLSDRFSAERPKGSFSTLEIQRTEQGDSAMYLCASSLTGGNTEAFFGQGTRLTVV.